The sequence of this T cell receptor (beta chain) was determined in a study of cytomegalovirus exposure and HLA in healthy donors. Study results and limitations: With later analysis, a missense DCLRE1C variant became linked to TCR beta V- and J-gene trimming. CMV serostatus was the only recorded immune exposure for donors.

Primers for the PCR totalled 60 Vbeta and 13 Jbeta. This table comes from immunoSEQ multiplex PCR, and its TCRdb copy is limited to in-frame clones, with some not included. The sample yields a few hundred thousand clones, roughly 80% seen once. A word on this clone: Its antigen is undetermined.

This CDR3 comprises 15 residues. Trimming cost V 3 bases and J 3 bases; bases outside gene matches: 8. Germline CDR1 LNHNV, CDR2 YYDKDF (reference sequence). This sequence originates from a man aged 40-55 years in good health and CMV-seronegative. The rearrangement links TRBV15 to TRBJ2-7; 7 bases match TRBD1. The material sequenced was PBMCs. DNA for the CDR3: TGTGCCACCAGCAGGTTGGGGACAGAGATCTACGAGCAGTACTTC. Amino acids: CATSRLGTEIYEQYF.